This T cell receptor beta chain was obtained from a study of cytomegalovirus exposure and HLA in healthy donors. The primer mix had 60 Vbeta and 13 Jbeta primers. Here immunoSEQ multiplex PCR was the method, and the copy in TCRdb shows in-frame clones only, minus some. The data hold some 120,000 clones, with 9% to 10% observed a single time. This clone was observed a few times. Trimming stripped 4 bases from V and 6 bases from J, with 9 bases between. Germline CDR1 reads SQVTM; CDR2 reads ANQGSEA. CDR3 length: 11 amino acids. Specimen: PBMCs. The chain carries TRBV29-1 and TRBJ1-1; the D is unclear. The receptor's source is a man younger than 45 in good health and CMV-seronegative. CDR3 DNA: TGCAGCGTTGTGAGGGTTGCTGAAGCTTTCTTT. Its protein product is CSVVRVAEAFF.